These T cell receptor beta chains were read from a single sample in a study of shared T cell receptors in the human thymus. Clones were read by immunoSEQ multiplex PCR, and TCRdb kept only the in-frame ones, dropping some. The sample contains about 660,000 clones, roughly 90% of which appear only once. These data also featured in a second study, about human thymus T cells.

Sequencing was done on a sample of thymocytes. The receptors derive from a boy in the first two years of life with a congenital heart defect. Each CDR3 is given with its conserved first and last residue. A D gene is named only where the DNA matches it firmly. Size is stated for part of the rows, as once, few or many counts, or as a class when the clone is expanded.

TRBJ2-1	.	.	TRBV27	TGTGCCAGCAGTCCCCCGAAACTATACAATGAGCAGTTCTTC	CASSPPKLYNEQFF
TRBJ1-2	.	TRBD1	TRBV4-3	TGCGCCAGCAGCCAAGTGGCGGGGACAGGGGGCGTGGACTATGGCTACACCTTC	CASSQVAGTGGVDYGYTF
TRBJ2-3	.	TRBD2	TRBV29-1	TGCAGCGTTGAAGGATGGGGCGGGAGGCGCCCAGATACGCAGTATTTT	CSVEGWGGRRPDTQYF
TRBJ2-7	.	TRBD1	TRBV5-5	TGTGCCAGCAGCCCTCACTCGACAGGGGGGTCCTACGAGCAGTACTTC	CASSPHSTGGSYEQYF
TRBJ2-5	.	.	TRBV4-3	TGCGCCAGCAGCCAAGATCGGGACCAAGAGACCCAGTACTTC	CASSQDRDQETQYF
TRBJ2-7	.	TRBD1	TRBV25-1	TGTGCCAGCAAAGACAGGGGGTGGGAGCAGTACTTC	CASKDRGWEQYF
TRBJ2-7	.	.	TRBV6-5	TGTGCCAGCAGTAAACTCCCAGCGGGCTCCTACGAGCAGTACTTC	CASSKLPAGSYEQYF
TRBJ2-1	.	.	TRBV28	TGTGCCAGCAGTTACGAGTGGCGGACGGGGAATGAGCAGTTCTTC	CASSYEWRTGNEQFF
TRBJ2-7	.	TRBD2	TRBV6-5	TGTGCCAGCAGTACTAGCGGGAGAGCGGGTGAGCAGTACTTC	CASSTSGRAGEQYF
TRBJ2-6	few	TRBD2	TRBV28	TGTGCCAGCAGTCCCTTAGCGGGAGGGCCCAATGGGGCCAACGTCCTGACTTTC	CASSPLAGGPNGANVLTF
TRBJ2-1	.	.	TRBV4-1	TGCGCCAGCAGCCAAGAAGCGGCCACCTACAATGAGCAGTTCTTC	CASSQEAATYNEQFF
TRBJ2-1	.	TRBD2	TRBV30	TGTGCCTGGAGTAACGGGGGGGGGATTTACAATGAGCAGTTCTTC	CAWSNGGGIYNEQFF
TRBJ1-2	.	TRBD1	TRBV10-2	TGCGCCAGCAGTGATTTACAGGGGGAGCGTGGCTACACCTTC	CASSDLQGERGYTF
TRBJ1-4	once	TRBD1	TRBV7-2	TGTGCCAGCAGCTTAGGGGACAGGGATGCCCGTAATGAAAAACTGTTTTTT	CASSLGDRDARNEKLFF
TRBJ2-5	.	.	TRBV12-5	TGTGCTAGTGGTATGCAGGGGTACCAAGAGACCCAGTACTTC	CASGMQGYQETQYF
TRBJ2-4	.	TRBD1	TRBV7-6	TGTGCCAGCAGCCCCGGGACAGGGGAAAACATTCAGTACTTC	CASSPGTGENIQYF
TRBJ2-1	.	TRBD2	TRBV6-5	TGTGCCAGCAGTTACACCGGGACTAGCAGCTACAATGAGCAGTTCTTC	CASSYTGTSSYNEQFF
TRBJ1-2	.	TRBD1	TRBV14	TGTGCCAGCAGCCAGGGAGACAGGGGGCCGTACGGCTACACCTTC	CASSQGDRGPYGYTF
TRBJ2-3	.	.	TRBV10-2	TGCGCCAGCAGTGAGATGGAGCCCGGGAGAGAGAGCACAGATACGCAGTATTTT	CASSEMEPGRESTDTQYF
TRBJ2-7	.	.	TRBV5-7	TGTGCCAGCTCGCCGGGGGAGCAGTACTTC	CASSPGEQYF
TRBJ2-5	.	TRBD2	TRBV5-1	TGCGCCAGCAGTTTAGCGGGAGAGGGAGAGACCCAGTACTTC	CASSLAGEGETQYF
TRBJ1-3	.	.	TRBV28	TGTGCCAGCAGTTTATGCAGTTCGAGGCAACGGGACTCTGGAAACACCATATATTTT	CASSLCSSRQRDSGNTIYF
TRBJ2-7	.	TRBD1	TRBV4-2	TGTGCCAGCAGCCAACCCGGGACAGGGGAGCTCGAGCAGTACTTC	CASSQPGTGELEQYF
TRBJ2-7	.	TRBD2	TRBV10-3	TGTGCCATTGGACTAGCGGAGCTTACCTACGAGCAGTACTTC	CAIGLAELTYEQYF
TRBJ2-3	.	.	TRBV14	TGTGCCAGCAGCCGCAGCCAACAGGAACGAGGACAGTTCTGCACAGATACGCAGTATTTT	CASSRSQQERGQFCTDTQYF
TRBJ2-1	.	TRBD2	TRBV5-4	TGTGCCAGCAGCTTGTGGCCGACTAGCGGGTTTTACAATGAGCAGTTCTTC	CASSLWPTSGFYNEQFF
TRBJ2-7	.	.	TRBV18	TGTGCCAGCTCACGTACAGGGTCTCCCACCTACGAGCAGTACTTC	CASSRTGSPTYEQYF
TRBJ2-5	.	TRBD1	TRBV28	TGTGCCAGCACCCCCCAGCAGGGGGCGAGCTTTGGTTGGGGAGAGACCCAGTACTTC	CASTPQQGASFGWGETQYF
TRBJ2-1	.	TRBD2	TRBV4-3	TGCGCCAGCAGCCAAGTCCCCTCTAGCGGGTATTACAATGAGCAGTTCTTC	CASSQVPSSGYYNEQFF
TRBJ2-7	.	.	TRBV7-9	TGTGCCAGCAGCTTAGGGATCCTTCCAAAGACAGCTTACGAGCAGTACTTC	CASSLGILPKTAYEQYF
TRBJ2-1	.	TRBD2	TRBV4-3	TGCGCCAGCAGCCAAGATCCTAGCGGGAGTACTCTCAGCTCCTACAATGAGCAGTTCTTC	CASSQDPSGSTLSSYNEQFF
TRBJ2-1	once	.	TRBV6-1	TGTGCCAGCATCCCCCTGGTACAGCCACGACATGAGCAGTTCTTC	CASIPLVQPRHEQFF
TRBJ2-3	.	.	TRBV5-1	TGCGCCAGCAGCCCCGGACGGGGGAGCACAGATACGCAGTATTTT	CASSPGRGSTDTQYF
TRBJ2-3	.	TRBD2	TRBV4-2	TGTGCCAGCAGCCAAGAGGGGGGAAGCGGGACTAGCACAGATACGCAGTATTTT	CASSQEGGSGTSTDTQYF
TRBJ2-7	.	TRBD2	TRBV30	TGTGCCTGGAGTGTATTAGCGGGACCGGTAGAGCAGTACTTC	CAWSVLAGPVEQYF
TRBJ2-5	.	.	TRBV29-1	TGCAGCGCCCGGTGGGACATCGGGGAGACCCAGTACTTC	CSARWDIGETQYF
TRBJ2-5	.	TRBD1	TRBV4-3	TGCGCCAGCAGCCAAGATCGGGACAGGGTGGAGACCCAGTACTTC	CASSQDRDRVETQYF
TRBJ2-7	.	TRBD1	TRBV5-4	TGTGCCAGCAGCTTGGCCCAGGACAGGGGGGAGTACGAGCAGTACTTC	CASSLAQDRGEYEQYF
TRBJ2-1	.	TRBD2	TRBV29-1	TGCAGCGTTGGCCCTAGCGGGAGGGGGTACAATGAGCAGTTCTTC	CSVGPSGRGYNEQFF
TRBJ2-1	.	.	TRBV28	TGTGCCAGCAGTTTTCCCACTAGCTTCAGAGGCGATGAGCAGTTCTTC	CASSFPTSFRGDEQFF
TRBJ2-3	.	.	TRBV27	TGTGCCAGCAGTCTTACAGGGTCTGGCACAGATACGCAGTATTTT	CASSLTGSGTDTQYF
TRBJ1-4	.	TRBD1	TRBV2	TGTGCCAGCAGTGAAGGGGGACAGGGTAATGAAAAACTGTTTTTT	CASSEGGQGNEKLFF
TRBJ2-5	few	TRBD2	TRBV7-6	TGTGCCAGCAGCCCGCTGGGGGGGGAGACCCAGTACTTC	CASSPLGGETQYF
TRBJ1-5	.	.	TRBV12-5	TGTGCTAGTGGTTCCACGCGACAGCATAGCAATCAGCCCCAGCATTTT	CASGSTRQHSNQPQHF
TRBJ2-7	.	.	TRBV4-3	TGCGCCAGCAGCCAAGATGCCCCTAGACTACCCTACGAGCAGTACTTC	CASSQDAPRLPYEQYF
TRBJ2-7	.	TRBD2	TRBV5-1	TGCGCCAGCGGGTCCGGGCGCGGGGGAAGTGAGCAGTACTTC	CASGSGRGGSEQYF
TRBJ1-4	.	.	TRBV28	TGTGCCAGCAGTTTATACAAAGACGAGCTGGGAGATGAAAAACTGTTTTTT	CASSLYKDELGDEKLFF
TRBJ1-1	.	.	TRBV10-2	TGCGCCAGCGGCCCTCATCGAATAACAGTGAACACTGAAGCTTTCTTT	CASGPHRITVNTEAFF
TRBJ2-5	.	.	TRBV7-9	TGTGCCAGCAGCTTAGCGGTTATGGGGCTGGAGACCCAGTACTTC	CASSLAVMGLETQYF
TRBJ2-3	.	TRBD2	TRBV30	TGTGCCTGGAGTGTACGACTAGCGGGAGGAAAGACAGCAGATACGCAGTATTTT	CAWSVRLAGGKTADTQYF